This T cell receptor (beta chain) is from a study of T-cell memory formation after mild COVID-19. Findings and limits, study-wide: CD4/CD8 balance held among clones contracting day 15 to 85, and later expanders leaned CD4+. Confirmation of SARS-CoV-2 specificity was lacking for second-wave clones peaking day 37. Researchers found some responding clones in pre-infection memory, a sign that cross-reactive memory joined.

MiXCR, applied by TCRdb to the 5' RACE reads, yields one record per CDR3 protein. The table lists 40,000 to 60,000 distinct CDR3 sequences, approximately 12% of them singletons, with roughly a quarter in the top ten. The germline gives CDR1 LNHDA, CDR2 SQIVND (reference sequence). CDR3 size: 15 residues. V gave up 3 bases and J gave up 4 bases, with 12 bases separating them. This clonotype was seen a handful of times. Its target is unknown. The chain uses TRBV19 and TRBJ2-2, with TRBD1 as a possible D gene (6 bases). The source is a young man who had mild COVID-19 (a few samples of this study predate the infection). Cell type and time point are not known. Sequencing input: PBMCs or a T cell subset sorted from them (not recorded which). The CDR3 sequence: CASSMPGAFTGELFF. DNA for the CDR3: TGTGCCAGTAGTATGCCAGGGGCTTTCACCGGGGAGCTGTTTTTT. Full variable domain (remainder filled in from reference TRBV19 and TRBJ2-2): DGGITQSPKYLFRKEGQNVTLSCEQNLNHDAMYWYRQDPGQGLRLIYYSQIVNDFQKGDIAEGYSVSREKKESFPLTVTSAQKNPTAFYLCASSMPGAFTGELFFGEGSRLTVL.